The rows below give T cell receptor beta chains drawn from one sample of a study of CD4+ T cells in melanoma. The data were produced by immunoSEQ multiplex PCR, yet TCRdb's version contains in-frame clones alone and is incomplete. The table has about 22,000 clones, over 75% seen once. The specimen sequenced was cells from a culture (not recorded whether cultured in vitro). These receptors all come from a human donor with melanoma. Each CDR3 is given with its conserved first and last residue. The D gene is left open where the match is weak. Size tells how often a clone was seen (once, few, many) or the class of an expanded clone, and some rows leave it out.

j_gene: TRBJ1-2; abundance: NA; d_gene: NA; v_gene: TRBV5-4; CDR3nt: TGTGCCAGCAGCTTGTTTGCACTCAACTATGGCTACACCTTC; CDR3aa: CASSLFALNYGYTF
j_gene: TRBJ1-2; abundance: NA; d_gene: NA; v_gene: TRBV5-1; CDR3nt: TGCGCCAGCAGCTTAACAGTGTCGTCCAGCTATGGCTACACCTTC; CDR3aa: CASSLTVSSSYGYTF
j_gene: TRBJ2-6; abundance: NA; d_gene: TRBD1; v_gene: TRBV5-1; CDR3nt: TGCGCCAGCAGCTTCTCGGGACAGGGGGCGATTGGTGGGGCCAACGTCCTGACTTTC; CDR3aa: CASSFSGQGAIGGANVLTF
j_gene: TRBJ2-3; abundance: once; d_gene: TRBD2; v_gene: TRBV7-9; CDR3nt: TGTGCCAGCAGCACATATAGCGGGGGGAACAGACGGGTGACGCAGTATTTT; CDR3aa: CASSTYSGGNRRVTQYF
j_gene: TRBJ1-3; abundance: once; d_gene: NA; v_gene: TRBV9; CDR3nt: TGTGCCAGCAGCCCAACGAGAGGGGGGTTCCCCTCTGGAAACACCATATATTTT; CDR3aa: CASSPTRGGFPSGNTIYF
j_gene: TRBJ1-5; abundance: NA; d_gene: TRBD1; v_gene: TRBV7-9; CDR3nt: TGTGCCAGCAGTCGGGACAGCCATCAGCCCCAGCATTTT; CDR3aa: CASSRDSHQPQHF
j_gene: TRBJ1-6; abundance: NA; d_gene: NA; v_gene: TRBV7-9; CDR3nt: TGTGCCAGCAGGGTTCAGGATTCACCCCTCCACTTT; CDR3aa: CASRVQDSPLHF
j_gene: TRBJ2-3; abundance: NA; d_gene: TRBD2; v_gene: TRBV5-1; CDR3nt: TGCGCCAGCAGCACAGGACTAGCGGGGGGAACAGATACGCAGTATTTT; CDR3aa: CASSTGLAGGTDTQYF
j_gene: TRBJ1-6; abundance: NA; d_gene: NA; v_gene: TRBV4-1; CDR3nt: TGCGCCAGCAGCCAGGTTTCTCCTCCAAGCTCACCCCTCCACTTT; CDR3aa: CASSQVSPPSSPLHF
j_gene: TRBJ1-3; abundance: once; d_gene: TRBD1; v_gene: TRBV7-6; CDR3nt: TGTGCCAGCAGCTTAGCAGGGGGCCGCTCTGGAAACACCATATATTTT; CDR3aa: CASSLAGGRSGNTIYF
j_gene: TRBJ1-1; abundance: NA; d_gene: TRBD1; v_gene: TRBV7-9; CDR3nt: TGTGCCAGCAGCTTGGATCAGGGGGCCACTGAAGCTTTCTTT; CDR3aa: CASSLDQGATEAFF
j_gene: TRBJ1-1; abundance: NA; d_gene: NA; v_gene: TRBV28; CDR3nt: TGTGCCAGCAGGTGGGGTGGGGGCACTGAAGCTTTCTTT; CDR3aa: CASRWGGGTEAFF